This section outlines one TCR beta chain sequence together with its context. Germline V gene data show CDR1 as WNHNN and CDR2 as SYGVQD (reference sequence). This CDR3 has 13 residues. V was pared by 5 bases and J by 5 bases, with 5 bases of the junction left unmatched. These data come from a study of cytomegalovirus exposure and HLA in healthy donors. The method was immunoSEQ multiplex PCR; TCRdb's version includes in-frame clones alone and lacks a portion of them. The sample lists around 190,000 clones, roughly three quarters occurring once. This sequence originates from a woman in her 30s in good health and CMV-seronegative. This rearrangement joins TRBV10-1 to TRBJ2-7; 8 bases fit TRBD1. The sample consisted of PBMCs. CDR3 DNA: TGCGCCAGCAGTTTGACAGGGGCGAACGAGCAGTACTTC. It specifies CASSLTGANEQYF.